A selection of T cell receptor beta chains follows, all from one sample in a study of blood T cell repertoires in COVID-19. The repertoire was sequenced with immunoSEQ multiplex PCR; TCRdb's copy has only in-frame clones and lacks some. Found here are 160,000 or so clones, roughly four fifths of them singletons; the top ten hold under 13%. Sequencing was performed on peripheral blood. The receptors come from a human donor in a cohort sampled during active COVID-19. The CDR3 runs from the conserved cysteine through the conserved F or W. A D gene is named only where the DNA matches it firmly. Where a row states a size, it is once, few, many or the class of an expanded clone; other rows omit it.

clone_size: -; j_call: TRBJ1-1; cdr3_length: 13; v_call: TRBV30; d_call: TRBD1; cdr3_aa: CASTTGWSTEAFF; cdr3_nt: TGTGCCTCCACGACAGGGTGGAGCACTGAAGCTTTCTTT
clone_size: -; j_call: TRBJ2-7; cdr3_length: 13; v_call: TRBV11-2; d_call: -; cdr3_aa: CASSPGLAHEQYF; cdr3_nt: TGTGCCAGCAGCCCGGGACTCGCGCACGAGCAGTACTTC
clone_size: -; j_call: TRBJ2-1; cdr3_length: 13; v_call: TRBV6-5; d_call: TRBD1; cdr3_aa: CASRTTGGNEQFF; cdr3_nt: TGTGCCAGCAGGACTACAGGGGGAAATGAGCAGTTCTTC
clone_size: -; j_call: TRBJ1-1; cdr3_length: 13; v_call: TRBV19; d_call: -; cdr3_aa: CASRPQGSPEAFF; cdr3_nt: TGTGCCAGTAGACCACAGGGTTCCCCTGAAGCTTTCTTT
clone_size: once; j_call: TRBJ1-3; cdr3_length: 16; v_call: TRBV7-2; d_call: TRBD1; cdr3_aa: CASSLLGQGAGNTIYF; cdr3_nt: TGTGCCAGCAGCTTACTCGGACAGGGGGCGGGAAACACCATATATTTT
clone_size: -; j_call: TRBJ1-6; cdr3_length: 14; v_call: TRBV27; d_call: TRBD1; cdr3_aa: CASGRDRESSPLHF; cdr3_nt: TGTGCCAGCGGCCGGGACAGGGAGTCCTCACCCCTCCACTTT
clone_size: -; j_call: TRBJ2-7; cdr3_length: 16; v_call: TRBV27; d_call: -; cdr3_aa: CASSPESGTRSHEQYF; cdr3_nt: TGTGCCAGCAGTCCCGAATCCGGGACAAGGAGCCACGAGCAGTACTTC
clone_size: once; j_call: TRBJ2-1; cdr3_length: 16; v_call: TRBV6-6; d_call: TRBD1; cdr3_aa: CASSYSGDRGYNEQFF; cdr3_nt: TGTGCCAGCAGTTACTCCGGGGACAGGGGCTACAATGAGCAGTTCTTC
clone_size: -; j_call: TRBJ2-1; cdr3_length: 14; v_call: TRBV6-5; d_call: -; cdr3_aa: CASRDRSSYNEQFF; cdr3_nt: TGTGCCAGCAGGGACAGAAGCTCCTACAATGAGCAGTTCTTC
clone_size: -; j_call: TRBJ2-1; cdr3_length: 17; v_call: TRBV6-2/TRBV6-3; d_call: TRBD1; cdr3_aa: CASSYLQGTRSYNEQFF; cdr3_nt: TGTGCCAGCAGTTACTTACAGGGGACCCGCTCCTACAATGAGCAGTTCTTC
clone_size: -; j_call: TRBJ2-1; cdr3_length: 14; v_call: TRBV30; d_call: TRBD2; cdr3_aa: CAWSRQRGNNEQFF; cdr3_nt: TGTGCCTGGTCCCGTCAGCGGGGAAACAATGAGCAGTTCTTC
clone_size: -; j_call: TRBJ1-5; cdr3_length: 14; v_call: TRBV27; d_call: TRBD1; cdr3_aa: CASSQNDRAQPQHF; cdr3_nt: TGTGCCAGCAGCCAAAATGACAGGGCCCAGCCCCAGCATTTT
clone_size: -; j_call: TRBJ2-2; cdr3_length: 15; v_call: TRBV18; d_call: -; cdr3_aa: CASSPTAAQHGELFF; cdr3_nt: TGTGCCAGCTCACCGACCGCGGCCCAACACGGGGAGCTGTTTTTT
clone_size: -; j_call: TRBJ2-2; cdr3_length: 16; v_call: TRBV18; d_call: -; cdr3_aa: CASSQQGLGNTGELFF; cdr3_nt: TGTGCCAGCTCACAACAGGGATTAGGGAACACCGGGGAGCTGTTTTTT
clone_size: -; j_call: TRBJ2-2; cdr3_length: 16; v_call: TRBV10-2; d_call: TRBD1; cdr3_aa: CASSVGQGHSTGELFF; cdr3_nt: TGCGCCAGCAGTGTGGGACAGGGGCATAGCACCGGGGAGCTGTTTTTT
clone_size: -; j_call: TRBJ2-2; cdr3_length: 14; v_call: TRBV6-5; d_call: TRBD2; cdr3_aa: CASRRTSGPGELFF; cdr3_nt: TGTGCCAGCAGGCGGACTAGCGGGCCCGGGGAGCTGTTTTTT
clone_size: -; j_call: TRBJ2-1; cdr3_length: 12; v_call: TRBV30; d_call: -; cdr3_aa: CAWSPVYNEQFF; cdr3_nt: TGTGCCTGGAGCCCGGTCTACAATGAGCAGTTCTTC
clone_size: few; j_call: TRBJ1-1; cdr3_length: 18; v_call: TRBV14; d_call: TRBD1; cdr3_aa: CASSQERVIGTANTEAFF; cdr3_nt: TGTGCCAGCAGCCAAGAAAGGGTCATCGGGACAGCGAACACTGAAGCTTTCTTT
clone_size: few; j_call: TRBJ2-2; cdr3_length: 12; v_call: TRBV4-1; d_call: -; cdr3_aa: CASSTNTGELFF; cdr3_nt: TGCGCCAGCAGCACAAACACCGGGGAGCTGTTTTTT